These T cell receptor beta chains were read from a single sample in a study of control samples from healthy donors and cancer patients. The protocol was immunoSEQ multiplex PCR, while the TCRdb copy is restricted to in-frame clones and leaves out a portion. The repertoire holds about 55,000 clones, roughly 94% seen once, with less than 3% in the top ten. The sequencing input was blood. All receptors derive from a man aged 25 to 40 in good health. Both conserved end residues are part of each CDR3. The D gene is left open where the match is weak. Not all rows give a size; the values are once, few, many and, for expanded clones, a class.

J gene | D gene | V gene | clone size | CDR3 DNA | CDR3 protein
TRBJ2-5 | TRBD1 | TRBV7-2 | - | TGTGCCAGCAGCCCAACAGGGGCCCTTCCCGAGACCCAGTACTTC | CASSPTGALPETQYF
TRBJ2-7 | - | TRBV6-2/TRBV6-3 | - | TGTGCCAGCAGTCCCCCTCGCGGGACAACCTCCTACGAGCAGTACTTC | CASSPPRGTTSYEQYF
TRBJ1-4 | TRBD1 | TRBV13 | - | TGTGCCAGCAGCACGGGGGGACAGGGCGGGAGAAAACTGTTTTTT | CASSTGGQGGRKLFF
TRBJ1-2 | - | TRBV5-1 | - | TGCGCCAGCAGCTTGGATTCGACAGTATCGGGTGGCTACACCTTC | CASSLDSTVSGGYTF
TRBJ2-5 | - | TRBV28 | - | TGTGCCTCCCGCGCAGGGGCGGGGGAGACCCAGTACTTC | CASRAGAGETQYF
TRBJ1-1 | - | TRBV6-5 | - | TGTGCCAGCAGTTACTCGCAGGGTGGTACTGAAGCTTTCTTT | CASSYSQGGTEAFF
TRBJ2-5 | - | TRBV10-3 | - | TGTGCCATCAGTGTTCAGGGGACCGGGGAGACCCAGTACTTC | CAISVQGTGETQYF
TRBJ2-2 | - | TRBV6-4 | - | TGTGCCAGCAGTGCGGCCCCGGGCACCGGGGAGCTGTTTTTT | CASSAAPGTGELFF
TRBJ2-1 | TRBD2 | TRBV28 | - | TGTGCCAGCAGTCCCGAACTAGCGGGAGGGCTCTACAATGAGCAGTTCTTC | CASSPELAGGLYNEQFF
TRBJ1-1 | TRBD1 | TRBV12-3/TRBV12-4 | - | TGTGCCAGCAGTGCAGGGGGAAACACTGAAGCTTTCTTT | CASSAGGNTEAFF
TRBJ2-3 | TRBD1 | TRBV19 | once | TGTGCCAGTACCCCGACCCGACAGGGAACGCAGTATTTT | CASTPTRQGTQYF
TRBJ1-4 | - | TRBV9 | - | TGTGCCAGCAGCGTAGGCGGGGGAACTAATGAAAAACTGTTTTTT | CASSVGGGTNEKLFF
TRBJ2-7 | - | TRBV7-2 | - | TGTGCCAGCAGCTTAGGGGGACTGGACTACGAGCAGTACTTC | CASSLGGLDYEQYF
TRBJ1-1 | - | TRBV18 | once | TGTGCCAGCTCACCATCGGTGGGTACGACTGAAGCTTTCTTT | CASSPSVGTTEAFF
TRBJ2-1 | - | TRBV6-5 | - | TGTGCCAGCAACGGACGGGCGCGGACGGAAAATGAGCAGTTCTTC | CASNGRARTENEQFF
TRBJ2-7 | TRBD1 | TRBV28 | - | TGTGCCAGCAGACCGCCGGGACAGGGTTCCTACGAGCAGTACTTC | CASRPPGQGSYEQYF
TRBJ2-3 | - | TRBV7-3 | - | TGTGCCAGCAGCTCGGGACCGGGAGATACGCAGTATTTT | CASSSGPGDTQYF
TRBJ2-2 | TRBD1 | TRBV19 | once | TGTGCCAGTAGGGGACAGGGTTTGGACACCGGGGAGCTGTTTTTT | CASRGQGLDTGELFF
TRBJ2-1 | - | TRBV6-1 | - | TGTGCCAGCAGTGAAGACTCGCGTCCAGGGGTCTATGAGCAGTTCTTC | CASSEDSRPGVYEQFF
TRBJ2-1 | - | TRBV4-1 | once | TGCGCCAGCAGCCAAACCCCGGGCGGTAGCTCCTACAATGAGCAGTTCTTC | CASSQTPGGSSYNEQFF
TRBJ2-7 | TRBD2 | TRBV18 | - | TGTGCCAGCTCACCCACTAGCGGGGGGACCTACGAGCAGTACTTC | CASSPTSGGTYEQYF
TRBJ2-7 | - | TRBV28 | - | TGTGCCAGCAGTTTATTAATCGGGGTGGCCACCTACGAGCAGTACTTC | CASSLLIGVATYEQYF
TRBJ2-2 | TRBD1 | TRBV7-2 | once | TGTGCCAGCAGCCCGCTGGGACAGGGGTACACCGGGGAGCTGTTTTTT | CASSPLGQGYTGELFF